This TCR beta chain is drawn from a study of lymphopenia after photon versus proton radiotherapy. General study points: In patients who died, overall survival fell as post-nadir TCR diversity dropped more. Oligoclonal CD8+ Temra expansion after nadir drove photon patients' diversity drop. Under photons, naive T cells and diversity fell while effector/memory populations rose.

In the case of this clone: Its specificity is not known.

TCRdb's table, derived via immunoSEQ multiplex PCR, lists solely in-frame clones and lacks some. The sample consists of 50,000 to 65,000 clones, roughly 90% of them appearing once. The material was peripheral blood, obtained from a patient treated with proton-based radiotherapy. This TCR was sampled from a man older than 75 with esophageal cancer.

This CDR3 reads CASSMGQTPSTDTQYF. The CDR3 nucleotides are TGTGCCAGCAGCATGGGACAGACCCCTAGCACAGATACGCAGTATTTT. The chain employs TRBV7-9 and TRBJ2-3; 7 bases fit TRBD1. This CDR3 has 16 amino acids. V shed 5 bases and J 0 bases; nucleotides not matched to a gene: 8. Germline CDR1 SEHNR, CDR2 FQNEAQ (reference sequence).